A single sample is the source of the 16 T cell receptor beta chains below, sequenced in a study of blood T cell repertoires in COVID-19. Data came from immunoSEQ multiplex PCR; TCRdb stores just in-frame clones and leaves some out. The data show some 110,000 clones, with 70% to 75% seen just once and 6% held by the top ten. Sequenced input: peripheral blood. The receptors were sampled from a man older than 75 with COVID-19, enrolled during active disease.

The gene calls are TRBV19 and TRBJ1-2; 9 positions agree with TRBD1. The CDR3 is made up of 13 amino acids. J lost 3 bases, V lost 8 bases, and 4 bases had no gene match. Germline values: CDR1 LNHDA, CDR2 SQIVND (reference sequence). The CDR3 nucleotides read TGTGCCAGTTGGGACAGGGCATACTATGGCTACACCTTC. Amino acid sequence: CASWDRAYYGYTF.

The chain combines TRBV19 with TRBJ2-1, with 8 bases lining up with TRBD2. This CDR3 region has 14 residues. Germline V gene data show CDR1 as LNHDA and CDR2 as SQIVND (reference sequence). V shed 3 bases, J shed 6 bases, and the junction held 4 bases outside the gene matches. CDR3 in DNA: TGTGCCAGTAGTATCGATAGCGGGATCAATGAGCAGTTCTTC. Residues: CASSIDSGINEQFF.

This chain links TRBV5-1 with TRBJ1-5, with a possible D match to TRBD1 (6 bases). The CDR3 length is 15 residues. Germline loops: CDR1 SGHRS, CDR2 YFSETQ. The germline V and J ends were trimmed by 6 bases and 0 bases, with 13 bases remaining between them. The CDR3 region is CASKRTADSNQPQHF. The DNA of the CDR3 is TGCGCCAGCAAAAGGACAGCCGATAGCAATCAGCCCCAGCATTTT.

This clone was counted at least ten times. The rearrangement links TRBV6-2 or TRBV6-3 to TRBJ1-1; D ambiguous. The CDR3 runs to 15 residues. Germline CDR1 is MNHEY and CDR2 is SVGEGT. Trimming pared 2 bases from V and 4 bases from J, leaving 14 bases between. CDR3 protein: CASSYPDYRGTEAFF. The CDR3 DNA is TGTGCCAGCAGTTACCCGGATTACCGGGGCACTGAAGCTTTCTTT.

This chain connects TRBV3-1 (or the pseudogene TRBV3-2) to TRBJ1-1, with D possibly being TRBD1 (6 bases). Trimming removed 5 bases from V and 0 bases from J, with 10 bases in between. The CDR3 consists of 14 residues. The germline gives CDR1 LGHDT, CDR2 YNNKEL (reference sequence). The DNA for the CDR3 is TGTGCCAGCAGCTCTGGACAGATGAACACTGAAGCTTTCTTT. Encoded protein: CASSSGQMNTEAFF.

This chain links TRBV5-1 with TRBJ2-1; 8 bases align to TRBD2. In germline, CDR1 is SGHRS, CDR2 YFSETQ. CDR3 length: 16 amino acids. V dropped 0 bases and J dropped 6; count of bases not matched to a gene: 8. In DNA, the CDR3 is TGCGCCAGCAGCTTGGGGGCTAGCGGGTTCCTCAATGAGCAGTTCTTC. Encoded protein: CASSLGASGFLNEQFF.

The chain carries TRBV25-1 and TRBJ2-3; 11 bases match TRBD2. Germline values: CDR1 MGHDK, CDR2 SYGVNS. J gave up 6 bases and V 0 bases, and 5 bases lay outside the gene matches. This CDR3 region has 16 residues. The CDR3 loop reads CASSEYRLAGHDTQYF. CDR3 in DNA: TGTGCCAGCAGTGAATACAGACTAGCGGGGCACGATACGCAGTATTTT.

This chain connects TRBV6-5 to TRBJ2-2, with 10 positions matching TRBD1. Trimming took 7 bases from V and 8 from J; bases not matched to a gene: 7. The length of the CDR3 is 14 residues. The germline V gene has CDR1 MNHEY and CDR2 SVGAGI. The CDR3 region has the DNA TGTGCCAGCACCCCGGGGACAGGGGCAGGGGAGCTGTTTTTT. Its translation: CASTPGTGAGELFF.

V and J are TRBV6-6 and TRBJ1-1; the D gene is possibly TRBD1 (6 bases). Trimming took 2 bases from V and 5 from J, leaving 15 bases between them. This CDR3 spans 15 amino acids. Germline CDR1 and CDR2: MNHNY and SVGAGI (reference sequence). CDR3 in amino acids: CASSYPAGVRTEAFF. The CDR3 DNA reads as TGTGCCAGCAGTTACCCGGCAGGGGTTAGAACTGAAGCTTTCTTT.

As concerns this clone: The junction shows a germline mismatch at one end, possibly a read error. This rearrangement joins TRBV7-7 to TRBJ2-1; 12 positions match TRBD2. CDR3 length equals 15 residues. Per the germline V gene, CDR1 is SSHAT and CDR2 is FNYEAQ (reference sequence). CDR3 sequence (DNA): TGTGCTAGCAGCTCGAGACTAGCGGGAGACAATGAGCAGTTCTTC. Translated, it gives CASSSRLAGDNEQFF.

The rearrangement links TRBV28 to TRBJ1-2; D unclear. V gave up 8 bases and J gave up 4 bases, with 17 bases separating them. The V gene's germline CDR1 is MDHEN and CDR2 SYDVKM. The CDR3 is made up of 14 amino acids. The CDR3: CASAAGPGSYGYTF. CDR3 coding DNA: TGTGCCAGCGCTGCGGGTCCGGGAAGCTATGGCTACACCTTC.

This chain uses TRBV5-1 with TRBJ2-3; tentatively, D is TRBD1 (6 bases). V was shortened by 4 bases and J by 2 bases, with 14 bases between the two germline ends. CDR3 length: 15 residues. Germline V gene sequence: CDR1 SGHRS, CDR2 YFSETQ. The CDR3 coding sequence is TGCGCCAGCAGCCCAGGGGTAGTGACCACAGATACGCAGTATTTT. It is translated as CASSPGVVTTDTQYF.

The rearrangement links TRBV19 to TRBJ2-7; 12 bases agree with TRBD2. Germline CDR1 reads LNHDA; CDR2 reads SQIVND (reference sequence). Trimming removed 3 bases from V and 2 bases from J; junction bases left unmatched: 5. This CDR3 has 16 residues. In DNA, the CDR3 is TGTGCCAGTAGTATTGGAACTAGCGGGAGGACCTACGAGCAGTACTTC. Protein: CASSIGTSGRTYEQYF.

This chain uses TRBV28 with TRBJ1-5, with 7 bases that match TRBD1. The CDR3 covers 16 residues. The germline V gene encodes CDR1 MDHEN and CDR2 SYDVKM. J lost 0 bases, V lost 7 bases, and 9 bases had no gene match. Here the CDR3 reads CASTDGQDYSNQPQHF. The CDR3 DNA reads TGTGCCAGCACCGACGGACAGGATTATAGCAATCAGCCCCAGCATTTT.

This rearrangement joins TRBV3-1 (or the pseudogene TRBV3-2) to TRBJ2-5; D is possibly TRBD1 (5 bases). Trimming took 4 bases from V and 1 from J, leaving 13 bases between them. Germline-derived CDR1 and CDR2 are LGHDT and YNNKEL (reference sequence). This CDR3 has 15 amino acids. The chain's CDR3 is CASSLAGAGQETQYF. In nucleotides, the CDR3 is TGTGCCAGCAGCCTTGCTGGGGCCGGCCAAGAGACCCAGTACTTC.

Note on this clone: At the DNA level, this CDR3 is encoded by other sequences in the same sample as well. The chain combines TRBV20-1 with TRBJ2-7; D might be TRBD1 (6 bases). Germline V gene lookup returns CDR1 DFQATT and CDR2 SNEGSKA (reference sequence). Trimming pared 4 bases from V and 5 bases from J, leaving 9 bases between. The CDR3 loop spans 11 amino acids. CDR3 DNA: TGCAGTGCTACACAGGGAAACGAGCAGTACTTC. Translation: CSATQGNEQYF.